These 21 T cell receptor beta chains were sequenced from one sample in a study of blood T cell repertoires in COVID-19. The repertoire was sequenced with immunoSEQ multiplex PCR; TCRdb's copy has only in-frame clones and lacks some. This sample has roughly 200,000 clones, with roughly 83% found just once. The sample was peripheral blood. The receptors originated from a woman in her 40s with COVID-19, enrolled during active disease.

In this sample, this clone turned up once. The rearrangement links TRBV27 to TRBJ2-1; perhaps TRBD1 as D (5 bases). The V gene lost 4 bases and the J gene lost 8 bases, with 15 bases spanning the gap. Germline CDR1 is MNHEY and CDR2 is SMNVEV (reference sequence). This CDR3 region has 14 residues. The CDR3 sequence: CASSSSRGFDEQFF. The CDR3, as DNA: TGTGCCAGCAGTTCGAGTAGGGGCTTCGATGAGCAGTTCTTC.

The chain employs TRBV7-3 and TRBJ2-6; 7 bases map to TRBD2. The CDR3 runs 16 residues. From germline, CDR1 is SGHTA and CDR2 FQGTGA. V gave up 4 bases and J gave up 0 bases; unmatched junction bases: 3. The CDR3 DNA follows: TGTGCCAGCAGCTCGGGCGGGAGCTCTGGGGCCAACGTCCTGACTTTC. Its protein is CASSSGGSSGANVLTF.

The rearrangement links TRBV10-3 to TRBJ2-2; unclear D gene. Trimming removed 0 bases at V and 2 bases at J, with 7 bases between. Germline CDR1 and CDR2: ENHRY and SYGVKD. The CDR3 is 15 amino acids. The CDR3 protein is CAISESVTNTGELFF. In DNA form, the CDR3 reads TGTGCCATCAGTGAGTCCGTGACAAACACCGGGGAGCTGTTTTTT.

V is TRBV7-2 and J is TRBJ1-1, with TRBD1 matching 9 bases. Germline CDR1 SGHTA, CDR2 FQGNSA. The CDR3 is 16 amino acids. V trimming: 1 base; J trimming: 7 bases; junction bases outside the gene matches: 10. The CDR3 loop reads CASSLGLPGQGLEAFF. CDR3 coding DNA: TGTGCCAGCAGCTTAGGACTCCCGGGACAGGGTCTTGAAGCTTTCTTT.

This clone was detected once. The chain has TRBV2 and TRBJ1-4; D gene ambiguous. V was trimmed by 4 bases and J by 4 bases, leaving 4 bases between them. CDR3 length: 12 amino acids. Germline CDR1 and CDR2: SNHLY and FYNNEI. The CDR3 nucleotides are TGTGCCAGCAGTGGAGTTAATGAAAAACTGTTTTTT. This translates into CASSGVNEKLFF.

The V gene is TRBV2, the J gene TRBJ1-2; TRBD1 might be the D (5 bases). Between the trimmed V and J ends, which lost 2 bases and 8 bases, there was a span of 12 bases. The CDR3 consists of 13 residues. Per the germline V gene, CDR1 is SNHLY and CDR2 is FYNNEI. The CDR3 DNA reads TGTGCCAGCAGTGAATCGTGGGGGGAAGGCTACACCTTC. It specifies CASSESWGEGYTF.

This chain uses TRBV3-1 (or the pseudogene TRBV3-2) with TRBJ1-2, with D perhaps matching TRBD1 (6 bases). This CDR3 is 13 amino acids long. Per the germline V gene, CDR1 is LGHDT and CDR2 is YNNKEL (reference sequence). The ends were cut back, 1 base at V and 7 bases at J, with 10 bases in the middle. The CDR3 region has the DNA TGTGCCAGCAGCCAAGGTACAGGGTCTGGCTACACCTTC. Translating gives CASSQGTGSGYTF.

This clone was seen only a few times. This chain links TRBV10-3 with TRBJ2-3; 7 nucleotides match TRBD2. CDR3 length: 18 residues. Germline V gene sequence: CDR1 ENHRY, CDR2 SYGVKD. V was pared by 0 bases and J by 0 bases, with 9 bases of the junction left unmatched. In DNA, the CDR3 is TGTGCCATCAGTGAGTCGGCAGGGAGGGTACTAAGCACAGATACGCAGTATTTT. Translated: CAISESAGRVLSTDTQYF.

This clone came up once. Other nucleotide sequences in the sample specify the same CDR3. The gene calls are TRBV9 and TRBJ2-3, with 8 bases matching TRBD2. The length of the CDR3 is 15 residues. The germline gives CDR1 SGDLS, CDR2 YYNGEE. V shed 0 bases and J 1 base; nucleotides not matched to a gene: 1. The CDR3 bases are TGTGCCAGCAGCGTAGCGGGGGGGGGCACAGATACGCAGTATTTT. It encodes CASSVAGGGTDTQYF. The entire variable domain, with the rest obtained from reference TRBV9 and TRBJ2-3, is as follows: DSGVTQTPKHLITATGQRVTLRCSPRSGDLSVYWYQQSLDQGLQFLIQYYNGEERAKGNILERFSAQQFPDLHSELNLSSLELGDSALYFCASSVAGGGTDTQYFGPGTRLTVL.

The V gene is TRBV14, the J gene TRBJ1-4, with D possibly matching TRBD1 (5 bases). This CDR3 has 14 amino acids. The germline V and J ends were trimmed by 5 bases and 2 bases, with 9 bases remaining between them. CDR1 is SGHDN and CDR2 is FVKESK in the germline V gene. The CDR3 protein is CASSRTLTNEKLFF. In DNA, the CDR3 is TGTGCCAGCAGCAGGACACTCACTAATGAAAAACTGTTTTTT.

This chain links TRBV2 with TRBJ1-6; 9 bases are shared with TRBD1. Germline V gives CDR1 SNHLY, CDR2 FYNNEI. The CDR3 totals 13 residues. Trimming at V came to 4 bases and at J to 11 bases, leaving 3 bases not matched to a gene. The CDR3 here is CASSADRGTPLHF. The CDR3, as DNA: TGTGCCAGCAGTGCGGACAGGGGTACACCCCTCCACTTT.

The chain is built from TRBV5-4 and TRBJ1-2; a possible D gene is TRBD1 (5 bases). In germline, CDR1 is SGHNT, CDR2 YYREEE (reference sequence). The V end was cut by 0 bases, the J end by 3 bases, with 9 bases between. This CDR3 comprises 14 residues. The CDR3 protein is CASSLAGNHYGYTF. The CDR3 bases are TGTGCCAGCAGCTTGGCAGGGAATCACTATGGCTACACCTTC. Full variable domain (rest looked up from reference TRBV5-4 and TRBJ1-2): ETGVTQSPTHLIKTRGQQVTLRCSSQSGHNTVSWYQQALGQGPQFIFQYYREEENGRGNFPPRFSGLQFPNYSSELNVNALELDDSALYLCASSLAGNHYGYTFGSGTRLTVV.

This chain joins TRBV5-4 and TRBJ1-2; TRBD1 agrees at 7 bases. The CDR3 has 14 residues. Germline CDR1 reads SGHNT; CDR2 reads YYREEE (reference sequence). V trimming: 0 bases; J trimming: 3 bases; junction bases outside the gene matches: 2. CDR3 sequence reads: CASSLVQGDYGYTF. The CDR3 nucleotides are TGTGCCAGCAGCTTGGTGCAGGGGGACTATGGCTACACCTTC.

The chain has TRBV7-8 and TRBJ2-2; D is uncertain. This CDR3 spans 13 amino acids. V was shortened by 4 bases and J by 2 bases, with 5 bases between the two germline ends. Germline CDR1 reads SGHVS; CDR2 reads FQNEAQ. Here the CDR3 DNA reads TGTGCCAGCAGCTCAGTTAACACCGGGGAGCTGTTTTTT. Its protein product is CASSSVNTGELFF. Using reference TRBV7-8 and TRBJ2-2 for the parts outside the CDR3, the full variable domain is GAGVSQSPRYKVAKRGQDVALRCDPISGHVSLFWYQQALGQGPEFLTYFQNEAQLDKSGLPSDRFFAERPEGSVSTLKIQRTQQEDSAVYLCASSSVNTGELFFGEGSRLTVL.

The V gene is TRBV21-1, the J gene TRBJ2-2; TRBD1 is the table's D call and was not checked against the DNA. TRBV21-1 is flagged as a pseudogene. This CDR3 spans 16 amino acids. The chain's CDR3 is CASSKGQPGNTGELFF. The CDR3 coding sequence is TGTGCCAGCAGCAAAGGACAGCCGGGTAACACCGGGGAGCTGTTTTTT.

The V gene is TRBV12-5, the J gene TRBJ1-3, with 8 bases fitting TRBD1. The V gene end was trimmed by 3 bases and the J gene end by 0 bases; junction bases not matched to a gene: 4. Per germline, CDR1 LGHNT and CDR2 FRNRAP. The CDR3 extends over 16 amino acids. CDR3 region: CASGFRTGSSGNTIYF. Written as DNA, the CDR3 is TGTGCTAGTGGTTTTCGGACAGGGTCCTCTGGAAACACCATATATTTT.

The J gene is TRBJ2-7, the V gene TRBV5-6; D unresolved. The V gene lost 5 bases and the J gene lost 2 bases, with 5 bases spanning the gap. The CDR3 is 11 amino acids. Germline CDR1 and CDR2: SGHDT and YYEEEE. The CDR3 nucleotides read TGTGCCAGCAGTCATGCCTACGAGCAGTACTTC. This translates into CASSHAYEQYF. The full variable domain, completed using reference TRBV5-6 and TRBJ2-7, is DAGVTQSPTHLIKTRGQQVTLRCSPKSGHDTVSWYQQALGQGPQFIFQYYEEEERQRGNFPDRFSGHQFPNYSSELNVNALLLGDSALYLCASSHAYEQYFGPGTRLTVT.

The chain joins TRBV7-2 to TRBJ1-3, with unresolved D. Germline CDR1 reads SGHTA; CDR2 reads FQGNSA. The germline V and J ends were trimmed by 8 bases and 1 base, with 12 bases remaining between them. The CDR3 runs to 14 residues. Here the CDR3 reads CASLQPRSGNTIYF. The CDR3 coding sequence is TGTGCCAGCTTACAGCCCAGGTCTGGAAACACCATATATTTT.

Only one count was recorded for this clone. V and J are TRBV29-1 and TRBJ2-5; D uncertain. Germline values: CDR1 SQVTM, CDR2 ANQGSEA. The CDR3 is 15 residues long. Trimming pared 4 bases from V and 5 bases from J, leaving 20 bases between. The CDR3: CSVGATSTRQETQYF. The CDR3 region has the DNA TGCAGCGTTGGGGCGACGTCAACCCGGCAGGAGACCCAGTACTTC.

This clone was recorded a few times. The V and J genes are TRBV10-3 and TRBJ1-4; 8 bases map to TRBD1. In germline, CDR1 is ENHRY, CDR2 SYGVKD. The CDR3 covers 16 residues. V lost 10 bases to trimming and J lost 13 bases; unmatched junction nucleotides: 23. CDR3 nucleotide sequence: TGTGCCACTCAACAGACAGGGGCCACTTCGAGCAAAGGACTGTTTTTT. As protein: CATQQTGATSSKGLFF.

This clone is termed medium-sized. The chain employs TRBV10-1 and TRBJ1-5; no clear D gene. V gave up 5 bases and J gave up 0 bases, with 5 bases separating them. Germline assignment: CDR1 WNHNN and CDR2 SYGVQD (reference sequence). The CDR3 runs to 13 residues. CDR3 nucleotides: TGCGCCAGCAGTAGACATAGCAATCAGCCCCAGCATTTT. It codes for CASSRHSNQPQHF.